The clone carrying this TCR beta chain turned up a few times. No antigen is known for it. The record originates from a study of T-cell memory formation after mild COVID-19. Findings and caveats of the study: Day 15 to 85 contractors were CD4/CD8 balanced; later expanders leaned CD4+. Contracting CD8+ clones were enriched in EMRA, CD4+ mainly in CM and EM.

TCRdb ran MiXCR on the 5' RACE reads and lists one entry per CDR3 protein. The sample has roughly 300,000 distinct CDR3 sequences, roughly 15% seen once. Unmatched junction bases numbered 6, after V lost 2 bases and J lost 0 bases. The germline CDR1 and CDR2 sequences are MNHEY and SVGEGT. CDR3 length: 16 residues. The rearrangement joins TRBV6-2 or TRBV6-3 to TRBJ2-7, with 8 bases lining up with TRBD1. Specimen: PBMCs or a T cell subset sorted from them (not recorded which). The origin of this receptor is a man between 18 and 29 years old who had mild COVID-19 (a few samples of this study predate the infection). Cell type and time point are not known. CDR3 amino acids: CASSYVGQGASYEQYV. The CDR3 region has the DNA TGTGCCAGCAGTTACGTCGGCCAGGGGGCCTCCTACGAGCAGTACGTC.